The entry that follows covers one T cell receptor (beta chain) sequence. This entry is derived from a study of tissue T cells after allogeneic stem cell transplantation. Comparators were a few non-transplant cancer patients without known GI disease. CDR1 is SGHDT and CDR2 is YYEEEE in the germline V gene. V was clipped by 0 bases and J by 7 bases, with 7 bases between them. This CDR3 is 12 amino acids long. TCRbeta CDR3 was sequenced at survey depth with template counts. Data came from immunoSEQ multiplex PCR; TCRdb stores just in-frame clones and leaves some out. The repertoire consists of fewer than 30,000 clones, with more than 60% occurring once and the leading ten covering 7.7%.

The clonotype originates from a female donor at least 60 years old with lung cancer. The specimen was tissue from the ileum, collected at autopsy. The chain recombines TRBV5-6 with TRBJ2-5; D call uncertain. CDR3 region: CASSLEQRTQYF. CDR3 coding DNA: TGTGCCAGCAGCTTGGAGCAGCGGACCCAGTACTTC.